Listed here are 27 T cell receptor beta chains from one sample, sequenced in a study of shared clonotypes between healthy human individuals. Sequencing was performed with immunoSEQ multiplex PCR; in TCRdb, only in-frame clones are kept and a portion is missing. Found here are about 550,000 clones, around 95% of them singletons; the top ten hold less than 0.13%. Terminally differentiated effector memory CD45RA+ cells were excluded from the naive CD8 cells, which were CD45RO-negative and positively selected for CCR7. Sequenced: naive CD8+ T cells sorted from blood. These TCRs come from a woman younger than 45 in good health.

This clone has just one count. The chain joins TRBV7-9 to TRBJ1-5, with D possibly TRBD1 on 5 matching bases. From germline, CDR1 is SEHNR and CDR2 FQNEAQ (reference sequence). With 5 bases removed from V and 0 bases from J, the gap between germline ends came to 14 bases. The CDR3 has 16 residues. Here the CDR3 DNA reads TGTGCCAGCAGCGCCGACAGCAGCTATAGCAATCAGCCCCAGCATTTT. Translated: CASSADSSYSNQPQHF.

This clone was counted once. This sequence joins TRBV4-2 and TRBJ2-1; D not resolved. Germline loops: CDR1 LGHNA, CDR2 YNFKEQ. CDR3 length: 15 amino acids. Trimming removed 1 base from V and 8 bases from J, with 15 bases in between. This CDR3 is CASSQVYGLFYEQFF. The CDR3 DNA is TGTGCCAGCAGCCAAGTTTATGGGCTCTTCTATGAGCAGTTCTTC.

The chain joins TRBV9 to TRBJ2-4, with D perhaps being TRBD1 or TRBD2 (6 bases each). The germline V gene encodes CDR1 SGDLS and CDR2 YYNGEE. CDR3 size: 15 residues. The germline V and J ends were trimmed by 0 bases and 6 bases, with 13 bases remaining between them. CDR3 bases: TGTGCCAGCAGCGTAGCTGGGGGGCGCGGAAACATTCAGTACTTC. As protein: CASSVAGGRGNIQYF.

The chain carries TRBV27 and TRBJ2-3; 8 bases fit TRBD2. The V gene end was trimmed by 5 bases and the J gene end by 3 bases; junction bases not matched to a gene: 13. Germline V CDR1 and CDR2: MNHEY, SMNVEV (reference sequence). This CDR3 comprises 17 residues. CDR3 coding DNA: TGTGCCAGCAGTATAAAACCGGGACTAGTTTTTACAGATACGCAGTATTTT. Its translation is CASSIKPGLVFTDTQYF.

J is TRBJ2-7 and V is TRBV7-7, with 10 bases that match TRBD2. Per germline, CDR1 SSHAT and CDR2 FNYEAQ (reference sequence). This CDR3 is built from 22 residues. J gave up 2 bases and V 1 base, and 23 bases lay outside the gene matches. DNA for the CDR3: TGTGCCAGCAGCTTAGAGGGGAGCGGGAGGGACCAGGGACAATTTTTAACCTACGAGCAGTACTTC. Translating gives CASSLEGSGRDQGQFLTYEQYF.

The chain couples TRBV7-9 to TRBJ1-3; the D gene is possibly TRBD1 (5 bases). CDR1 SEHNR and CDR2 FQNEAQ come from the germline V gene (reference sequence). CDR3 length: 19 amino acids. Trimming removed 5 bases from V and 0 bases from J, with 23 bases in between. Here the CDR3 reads CASSTRGARGRHSGNTIYF. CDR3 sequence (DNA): TGTGCCAGCAGCACCCGGGGTGCCCGGGGACGGCACTCTGGAAACACCATATATTTT.

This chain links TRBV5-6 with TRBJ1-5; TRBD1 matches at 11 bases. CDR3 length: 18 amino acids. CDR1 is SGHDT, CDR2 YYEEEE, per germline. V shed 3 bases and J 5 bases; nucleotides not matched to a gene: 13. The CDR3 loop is CASSWWGRPGQGDQPQHF. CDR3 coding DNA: TGTGCCAGCAGCTGGTGGGGCCGGCCGGGACAGGGGGATCAGCCCCAGCATTTT.

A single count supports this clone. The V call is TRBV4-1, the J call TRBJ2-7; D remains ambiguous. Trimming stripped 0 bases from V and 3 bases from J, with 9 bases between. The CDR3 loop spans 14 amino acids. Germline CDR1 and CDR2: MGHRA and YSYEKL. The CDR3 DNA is TGCGCCAGCAGCCAAGATCTTCGAAGCTACGAGCAGTACTTC. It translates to CASSQDLRSYEQYF.

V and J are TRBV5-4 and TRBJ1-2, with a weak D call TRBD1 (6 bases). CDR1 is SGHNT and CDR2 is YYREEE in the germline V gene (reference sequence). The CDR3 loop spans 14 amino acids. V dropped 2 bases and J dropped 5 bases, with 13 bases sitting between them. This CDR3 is CASSFRGKGYGYTF. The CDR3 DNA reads TGTGCCAGCAGCTTTAGGGGGAAAGGGTATGGCTACACCTTC.

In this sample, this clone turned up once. CDR3 region: CASSLYAGHQETQYF. The CDR3 DNA follows: TGTGCCAGCAGTTTATACGCGGGCCACCAAGAGACCCAGTACTTC. This sequence joins TRBV27 and TRBJ2-5; D possibly corresponds to TRBD2 (5 bases). The V gene lost 1 base and the J gene lost 0 bases, with 9 bases spanning the gap. Germline values: CDR1 MNHEY, CDR2 SMNVEV (reference sequence). CDR3 length equals 15 residues.

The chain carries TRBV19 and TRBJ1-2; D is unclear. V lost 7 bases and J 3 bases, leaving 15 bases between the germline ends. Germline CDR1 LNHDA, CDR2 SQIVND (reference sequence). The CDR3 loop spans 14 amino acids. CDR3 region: CASMVWGGDYGYTF. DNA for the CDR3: TGTGCCAGTATGGTGTGGGGAGGCGACTATGGCTACACCTTC. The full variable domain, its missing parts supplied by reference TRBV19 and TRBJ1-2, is DGGITQSPKYLFRKEGQNVTLSCEQNLNHDAMYWYRQDPGQGLRLIYYSQIVNDFQKGDIAEGYSVSREKKESFPLTVTSAQKNPTAFYLCASMVWGGDYGYTFGSGTRLTVV.

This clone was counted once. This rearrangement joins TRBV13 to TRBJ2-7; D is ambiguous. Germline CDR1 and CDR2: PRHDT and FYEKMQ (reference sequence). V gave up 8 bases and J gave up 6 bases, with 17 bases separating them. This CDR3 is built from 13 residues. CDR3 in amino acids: CASGTYSAPEQYF. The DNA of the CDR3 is TGTGCCAGCGGCACGTATTCGGCCCCCGAGCAGTACTTC.

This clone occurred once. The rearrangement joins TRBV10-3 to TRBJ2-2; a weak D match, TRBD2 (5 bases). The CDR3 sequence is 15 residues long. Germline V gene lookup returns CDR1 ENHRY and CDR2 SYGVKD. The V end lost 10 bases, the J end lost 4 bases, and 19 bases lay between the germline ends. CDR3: CATLSEAAGTGELFF. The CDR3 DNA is TGTGCCACACTCTCTGAAGCCGCGGGCACCGGGGAGCTGTTTTTT.

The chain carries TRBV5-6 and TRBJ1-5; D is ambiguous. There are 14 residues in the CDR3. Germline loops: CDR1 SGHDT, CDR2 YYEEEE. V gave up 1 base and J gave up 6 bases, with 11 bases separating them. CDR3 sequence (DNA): TGTGCCAGCAGCTTGTCGGGTAGCGGTCAGCCCCAGCATTTT. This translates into CASSLSGSGQPQHF.

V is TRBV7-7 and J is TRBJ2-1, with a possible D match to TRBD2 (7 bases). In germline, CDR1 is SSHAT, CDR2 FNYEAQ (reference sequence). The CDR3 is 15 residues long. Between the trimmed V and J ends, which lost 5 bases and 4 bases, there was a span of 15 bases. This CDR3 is CASSPGRGRYNEQFF. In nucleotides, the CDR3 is TGTGCCAGCAGCCCAGGGAGGGGGAGGTACAATGAGCAGTTCTTC. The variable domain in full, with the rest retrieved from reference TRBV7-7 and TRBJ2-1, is GAGVSQSPRYKVTKRGQDVTLRCDPISSHATLYWYQQALGQGPEFLTYFNYEAQPDKSGLPSDRFSAERPEGSISTLTIQRTEQRDSAMYRCASSPGRGRYNEQFFGPGTRLTVL.

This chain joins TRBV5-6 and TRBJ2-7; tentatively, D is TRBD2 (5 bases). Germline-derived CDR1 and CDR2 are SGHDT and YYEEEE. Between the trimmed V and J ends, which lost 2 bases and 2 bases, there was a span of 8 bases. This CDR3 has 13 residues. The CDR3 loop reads CASSFTGAYEQYF. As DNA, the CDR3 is TGTGCCAGCAGCTTTACCGGGGCCTACGAGCAGTACTTC. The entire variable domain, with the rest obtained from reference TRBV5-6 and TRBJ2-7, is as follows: DAGVTQSPTHLIKTRGQQVTLRCSPKSGHDTVSWYQQALGQGPQFIFQYYEEEERQRGNFPDRFSGHQFPNYSSELNVNALLLGDSALYLCASSFTGAYEQYFGPGTRLTVT.

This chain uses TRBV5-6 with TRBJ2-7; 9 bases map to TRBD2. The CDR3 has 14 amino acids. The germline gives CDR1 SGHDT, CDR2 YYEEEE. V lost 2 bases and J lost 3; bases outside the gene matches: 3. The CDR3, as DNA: TGTGCCAGCAGCTTCACTAGCGGGCACTACGAGCAGTACTTC. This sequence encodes CASSFTSGHYEQYF.

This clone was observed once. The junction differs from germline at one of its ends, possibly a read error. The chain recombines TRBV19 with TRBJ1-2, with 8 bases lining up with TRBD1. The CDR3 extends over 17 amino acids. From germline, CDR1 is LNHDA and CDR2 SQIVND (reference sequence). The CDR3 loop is CASSRNKDREDYYGHTF. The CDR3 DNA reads TGTGCCAGTAGCCGAAATAAGGACAGGGAGGACTACTATGGCCACACCTTC. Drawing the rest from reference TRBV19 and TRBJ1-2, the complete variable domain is DGGITQSPKYLFRKEGQNVTLSCEQNLNHDAMYWYRQDPGQGLRLIYYSQIVNDFQKGDIAEGYSVSREKKESFPLTVTSAQKNPTAFYLCASSRNKDREDYYGHTFGSGTRLTVV.

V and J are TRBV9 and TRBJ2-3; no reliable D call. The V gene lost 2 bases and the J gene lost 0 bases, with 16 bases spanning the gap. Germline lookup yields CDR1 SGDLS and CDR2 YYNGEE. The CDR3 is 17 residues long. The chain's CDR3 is CASSVESWMASTDTQYF. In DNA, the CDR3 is TGTGCCAGCAGCGTCGAATCGTGGATGGCCAGCACAGATACGCAGTATTTT.

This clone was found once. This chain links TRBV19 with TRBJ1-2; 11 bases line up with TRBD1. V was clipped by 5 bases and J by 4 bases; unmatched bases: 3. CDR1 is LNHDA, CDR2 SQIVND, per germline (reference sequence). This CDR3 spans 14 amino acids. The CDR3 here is CASSAGTGGYGYTF. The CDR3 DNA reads TGTGCCAGTAGTGCCGGGACAGGGGGCTATGGCTACACCTTC.

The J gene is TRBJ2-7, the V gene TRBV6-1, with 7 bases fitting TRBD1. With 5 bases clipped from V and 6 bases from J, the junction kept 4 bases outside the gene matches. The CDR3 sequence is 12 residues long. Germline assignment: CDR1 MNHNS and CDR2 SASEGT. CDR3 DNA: TGTGCCAGCAGTCCAACAGGGGCCGAGCAGTACTTC. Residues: CASSPTGAEQYF.

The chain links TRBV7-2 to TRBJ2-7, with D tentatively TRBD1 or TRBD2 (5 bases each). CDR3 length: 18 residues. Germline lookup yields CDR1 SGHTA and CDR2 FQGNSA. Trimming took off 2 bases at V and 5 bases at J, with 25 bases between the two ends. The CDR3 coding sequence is TGTGCCAGCAGCTTATGGCCCCCATCGGGACCCGCCTCGAACGAGCAGTACTTC. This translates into CASSLWPPSGPASNEQYF.

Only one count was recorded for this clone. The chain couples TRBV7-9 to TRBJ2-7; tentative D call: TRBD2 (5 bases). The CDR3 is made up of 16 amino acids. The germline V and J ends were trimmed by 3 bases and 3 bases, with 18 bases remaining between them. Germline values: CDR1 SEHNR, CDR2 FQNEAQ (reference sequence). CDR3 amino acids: CASSLEAVSHHYEQYF. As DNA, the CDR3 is TGTGCCAGCAGCTTGGAGGCGGTCTCCCACCACTACGAGCAGTACTTC.

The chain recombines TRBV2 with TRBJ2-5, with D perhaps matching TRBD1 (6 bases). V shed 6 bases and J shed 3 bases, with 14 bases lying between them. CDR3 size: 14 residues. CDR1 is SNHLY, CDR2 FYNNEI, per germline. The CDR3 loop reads CASRAGQSKETQYF. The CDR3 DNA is TGTGCCAGCAGAGCAGGACAGAGCAAAGAGACCCAGTACTTC.

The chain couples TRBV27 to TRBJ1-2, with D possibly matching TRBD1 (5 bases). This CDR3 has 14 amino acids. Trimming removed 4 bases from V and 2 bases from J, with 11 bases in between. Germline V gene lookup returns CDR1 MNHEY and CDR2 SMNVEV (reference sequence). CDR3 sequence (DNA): TGTGCCAGCAGTTGGGGACGGGACAACTATGGCTACACCTTC. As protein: CASSWGRDNYGYTF.

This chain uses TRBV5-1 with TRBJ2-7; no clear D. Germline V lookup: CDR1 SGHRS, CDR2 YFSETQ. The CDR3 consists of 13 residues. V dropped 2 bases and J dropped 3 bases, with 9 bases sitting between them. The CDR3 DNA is TGCGCCAGCAGCTTCGGCACCAGCTACGAGCAGTACTTC. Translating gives CASSFGTSYEQYF.

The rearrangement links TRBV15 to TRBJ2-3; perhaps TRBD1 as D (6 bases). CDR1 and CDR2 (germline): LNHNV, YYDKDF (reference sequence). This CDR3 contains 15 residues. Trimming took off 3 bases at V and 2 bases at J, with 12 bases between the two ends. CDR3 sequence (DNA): TGTGCCACCAGCAGTCCGGGACAACCCACAGATACGCAGTATTTT. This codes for CATSSPGQPTDTQYF.